The sequence of this T cell receptor beta chain was determined in a study of blood T cells in healthy people across ages. The CDR3 loop spans 16 amino acids. Germline lookup yields CDR1 DFQATT and CDR2 SNEGSKA (reference sequence). V dropped 6 bases and J dropped 0 bases, with 15 bases sitting between them. Together with a sample-barcoded 5' primer, a J-beta primer mix was included in a second PCR lasting about 7 to 11 cycles. MiXCR, applied by TCRdb to the 5' RACE reads, yields one record per CDR3 protein. The sample includes 1,500,000 or so distinct CDR3 sequences, almost 60% seen only once; the top ten take 5% to 7%.

Sequenced material: blood. The clonotype comes from a man between 18 and 35 years old in good health. V gene TRBV20-1 combines with J gene TRBJ1-6, with D possibly being TRBD1 (5 bases). CDR3 protein: CSAVRGGSSYNSPLHF. CDR3 nucleotide sequence: TGCAGTGCCGTTCGGGGGGGGAGCTCCTATAATTCACCCCTCCACTTT.